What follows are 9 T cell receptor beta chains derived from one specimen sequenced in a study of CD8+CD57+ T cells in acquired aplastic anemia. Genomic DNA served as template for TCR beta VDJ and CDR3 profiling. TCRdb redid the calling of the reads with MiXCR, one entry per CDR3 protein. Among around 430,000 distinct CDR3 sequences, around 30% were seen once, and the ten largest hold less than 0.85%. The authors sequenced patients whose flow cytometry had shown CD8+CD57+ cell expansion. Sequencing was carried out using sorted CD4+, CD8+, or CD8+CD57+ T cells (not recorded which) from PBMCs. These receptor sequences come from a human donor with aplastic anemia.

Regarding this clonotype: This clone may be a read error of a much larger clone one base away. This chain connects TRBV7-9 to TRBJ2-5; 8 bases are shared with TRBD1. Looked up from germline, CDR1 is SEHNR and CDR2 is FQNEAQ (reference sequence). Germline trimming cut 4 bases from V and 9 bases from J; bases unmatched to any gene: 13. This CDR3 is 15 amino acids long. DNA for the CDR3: TGTGCCAGCAGCTCCGCTGGACAGGGAGTGGAGGCCCAGTACTTC. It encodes CASSSAGQGVEAQYF.

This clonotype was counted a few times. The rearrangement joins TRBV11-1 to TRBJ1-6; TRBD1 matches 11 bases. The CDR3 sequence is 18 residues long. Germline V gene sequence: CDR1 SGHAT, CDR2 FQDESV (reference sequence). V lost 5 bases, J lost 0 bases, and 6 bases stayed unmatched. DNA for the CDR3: TGTGCCAGCAGCCGGACAGGGGGCCCTTACTCCTATAATTCACCCCTCCACTTT. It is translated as CASSRTGGPYSYNSPLHF.

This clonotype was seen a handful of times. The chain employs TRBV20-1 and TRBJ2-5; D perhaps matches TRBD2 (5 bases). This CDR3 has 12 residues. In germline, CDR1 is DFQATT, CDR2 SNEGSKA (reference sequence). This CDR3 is CAGGPGEETQYF. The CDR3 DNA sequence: TGCGCAGGAGGACCCGGGGAAGAGACCCAGTACTTC.

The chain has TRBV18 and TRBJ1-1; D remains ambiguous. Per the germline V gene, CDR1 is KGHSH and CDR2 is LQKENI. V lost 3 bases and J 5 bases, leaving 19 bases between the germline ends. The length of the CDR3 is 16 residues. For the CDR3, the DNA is TGTGCCAGCTCACCTATAGAGAGGGTCGGTGGGACTGAAGCTTTCTTT. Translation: CASSPIERVGGTEAFF.

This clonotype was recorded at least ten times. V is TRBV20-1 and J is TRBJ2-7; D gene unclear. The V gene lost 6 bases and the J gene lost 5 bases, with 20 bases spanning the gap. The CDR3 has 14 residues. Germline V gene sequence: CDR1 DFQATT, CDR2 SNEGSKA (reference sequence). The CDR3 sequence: CSASERLVLNEQYF. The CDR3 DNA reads TGCAGTGCGTCAGAACGACTGGTCCTGAACGAGCAGTACTTC.

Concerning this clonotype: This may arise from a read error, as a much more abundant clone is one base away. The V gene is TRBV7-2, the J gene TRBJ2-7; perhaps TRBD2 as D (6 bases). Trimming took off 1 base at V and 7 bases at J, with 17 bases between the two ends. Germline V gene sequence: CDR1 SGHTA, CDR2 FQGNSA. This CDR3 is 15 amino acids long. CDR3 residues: CASSLGVSGQWEQYF. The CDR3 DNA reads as TGTGCCAGCAGCTTAGGGGTTAGCGGCCAATGGGAGCAGTACTTC.

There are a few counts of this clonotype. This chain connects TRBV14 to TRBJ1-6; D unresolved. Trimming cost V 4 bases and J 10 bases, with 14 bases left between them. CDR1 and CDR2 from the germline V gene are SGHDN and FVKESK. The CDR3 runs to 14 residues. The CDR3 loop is CASSRGWPGSPLHF. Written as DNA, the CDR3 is TGTGCCAGCAGCCGAGGTTGGCCGGGCTCACCCCTCCACTTT.

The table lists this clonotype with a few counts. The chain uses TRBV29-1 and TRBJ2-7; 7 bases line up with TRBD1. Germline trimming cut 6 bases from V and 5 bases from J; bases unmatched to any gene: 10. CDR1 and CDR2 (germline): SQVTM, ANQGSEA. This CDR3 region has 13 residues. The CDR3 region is CSVKDRRAHEQYF. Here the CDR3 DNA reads TGCAGCGTAAAGGACAGGAGAGCCCACGAGCAGTACTTC.

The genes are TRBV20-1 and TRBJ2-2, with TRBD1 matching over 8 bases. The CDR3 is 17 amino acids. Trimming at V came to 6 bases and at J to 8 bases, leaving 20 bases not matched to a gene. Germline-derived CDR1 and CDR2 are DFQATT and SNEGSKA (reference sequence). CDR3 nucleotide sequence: TGCAGTGCCTACTCCCGTCCCAGGGGGCACTCTCTTGGGGAGCTGTTTTTT. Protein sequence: CSAYSRPRGHSLGELFF.